This T cell receptor beta chain was sequenced in a study of T cells after yellow fever vaccination. The length of the CDR3 is 16 residues. Unmatched junction bases numbered 4, after V lost 4 bases and J lost 1 base. In germline, CDR1 is SGDLS, CDR2 YYNGEE. The study made its TCR cDNA through 5'RACE template switching. That step introduced a universal primer site along with UMIs. TCRdb reprocessed the 5' RACE reads with MiXCR, giving one entry per CDR3 protein. The sample includes about 170,000 distinct CDR3 sequences, 9.5% to 11% of them seen just once. This chain links TRBV9 with TRBJ2-5, with 13 bases fitting TRBD2. The input for sequencing was CD8+ T cells sorted from PBMCs, taken 15 days after the yellow fever booster vaccination. This clonotype was sampled from a man younger than 30 who received the YFV17D yellow fever vaccine. The CDR3 here is CASSPGTSGVQETQYF. CDR3 DNA sequence: TGTGCCAGCAGCCCAGGGACTAGCGGGGTCCAAGAGACCCAGTACTTC.